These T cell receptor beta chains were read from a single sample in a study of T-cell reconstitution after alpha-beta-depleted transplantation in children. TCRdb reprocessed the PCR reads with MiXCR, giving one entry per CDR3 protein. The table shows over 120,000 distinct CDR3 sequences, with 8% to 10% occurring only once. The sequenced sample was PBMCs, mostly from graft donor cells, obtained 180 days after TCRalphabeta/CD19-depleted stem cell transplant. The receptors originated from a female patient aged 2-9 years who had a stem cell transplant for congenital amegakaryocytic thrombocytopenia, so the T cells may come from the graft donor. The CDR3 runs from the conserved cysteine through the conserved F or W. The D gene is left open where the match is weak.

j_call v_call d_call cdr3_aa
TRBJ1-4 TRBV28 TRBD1 CASPGQGPRINEKLFF
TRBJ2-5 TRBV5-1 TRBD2 CASSSILAGEETQYF
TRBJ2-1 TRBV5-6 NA CASSSLTGFIAKRYNEQFF
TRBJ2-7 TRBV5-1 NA CASCLGGTGVYEQYF
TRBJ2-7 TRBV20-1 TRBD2 CSAALISGRAYEQYF
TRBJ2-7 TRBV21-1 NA CASSKPLAPRDEQYF
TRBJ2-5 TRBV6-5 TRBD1 CASSYPTGGGRETQYF
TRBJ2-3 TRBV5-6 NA CASSLIGIADSVTDTQYF
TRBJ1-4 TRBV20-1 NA CSVVTRGLEKLFF
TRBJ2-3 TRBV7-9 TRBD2 CASRGPAGGTQYF
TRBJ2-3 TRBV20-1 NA CSASQTDTQYF
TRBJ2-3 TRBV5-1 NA CASSGGIGDTQYF
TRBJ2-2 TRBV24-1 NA CATSDLKSGNTGELFF
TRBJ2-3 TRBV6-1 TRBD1 CASRTGGFTDTQYF
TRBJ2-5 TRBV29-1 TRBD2 CSVIPGTSGQETQYF
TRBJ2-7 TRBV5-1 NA CASSRRERYEQYF
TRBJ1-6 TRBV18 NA CASSVDLDNSPLHF
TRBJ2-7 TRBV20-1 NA CSASPWTDSYEQYF
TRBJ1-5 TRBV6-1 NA CASSDNYYSNQPQHF
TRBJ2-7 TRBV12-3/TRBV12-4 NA CASSFRGGAYEQYF
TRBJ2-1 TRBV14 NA CASSPGGYNEQFF
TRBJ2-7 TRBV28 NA CASSFMAAFPYEQYF
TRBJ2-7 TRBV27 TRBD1 CASSHDRDYEQYF
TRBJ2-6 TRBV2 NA CARGRGSGANVLTF
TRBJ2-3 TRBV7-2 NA CASSLVGVTDTQYF
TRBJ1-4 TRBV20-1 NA CSAGNYLTNLATNEKLFF
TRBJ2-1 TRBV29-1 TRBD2 CSGGTSGSYNEQFF
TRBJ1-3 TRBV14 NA CASSQVKSTGDLNTIYF
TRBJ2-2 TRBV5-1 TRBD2 CASSSLPGLAGVITGELFF
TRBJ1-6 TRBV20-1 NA CSGTEPYNSPLHF
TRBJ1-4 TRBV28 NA CASSSGQDEKLFF
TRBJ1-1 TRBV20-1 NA CSVIQGLNTEAFF
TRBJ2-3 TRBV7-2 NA CASSGALDYFGTDTQYF
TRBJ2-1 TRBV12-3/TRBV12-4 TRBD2 CASSLGVAGPWDEQFF
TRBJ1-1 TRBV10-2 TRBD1 CASSDPGGKTEAFF
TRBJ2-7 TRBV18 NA CASSPPQSREQYF
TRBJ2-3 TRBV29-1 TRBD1 CSVRNPRQGSTDTQYF
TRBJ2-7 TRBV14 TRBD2 CASSQDLEREREAGEQYF
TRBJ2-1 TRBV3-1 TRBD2 CASSFGLATNSYNEQFF
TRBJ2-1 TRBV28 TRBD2 CAIHLSGGYNEQFF
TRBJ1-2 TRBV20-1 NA CSAPFSGGSYGYTF
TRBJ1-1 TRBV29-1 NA CSATPGNAEAFF
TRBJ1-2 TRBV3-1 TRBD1 CASRAGGGYGYTF
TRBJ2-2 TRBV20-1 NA CSVANTGELFF
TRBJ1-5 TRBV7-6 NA CASSLAKRPRTFQPQHF
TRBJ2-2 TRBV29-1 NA CSVDSGVANTGELFF
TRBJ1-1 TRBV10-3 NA CAISEAVNTEAFF
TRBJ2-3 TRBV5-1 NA CASSLVTASTDTQYF